Presented here are 9 T cell receptor beta chains from one specimen sequenced in a study of T cells in Graves' hyperthyroidism and ophthalmopathy. RNA transcripts served as the template for amplifying TCR beta CDR3 regions. Initially, a first-round RT-PCR of the TCR CDR3 employed the HTBI primer set. Each CDR3 protein gets one entry after TCRdb re-called the multiplex PCR reads with MiXCR. Of 300,000 to 500,000 distinct CDR3 sequences detected, more than 13% appear once; the ten largest clones hold about 33%. The sequenced sample was blood. The source of these receptors is a woman between 25 and 40 years old with Graves' hyperthyroidism.

This clonotype was observed many times. The CDR3 coding sequence is TGTGCCAGCAGCTTAGCCCCTAGCGTCTACAATGAGCAGTTCTTC. This translates into CASSLAPSVYNEQFF. The rearrangement uses TRBV7-6 and TRBJ2-1; D is possibly TRBD2 (6 bases). Trimming took off 0 bases at V and 3 bases at J, with 9 bases between the two ends. Germline V gene lookup returns CDR1 SGHVS and CDR2 FNYEAQ. The CDR3 has 15 residues.

This clonotype was seen more than once but under ten times. CDR3 loop: CASSLVGAHYEQYF. The CDR3 DNA is TGCGCCAGCAGCTTGGTGGGGGCGCACTACGAGCAGTACTTC. The chain has TRBV5-1 and TRBJ2-7; tentative D call: TRBD1 (6 bases). The V gene's germline CDR1 is SGHRS and CDR2 YFSETQ. The V and J ends lost 0 bases and 3 bases respectively, with 10 bases between them. The CDR3 sequence is 14 residues long.

This clonotype occurred many times. The V gene is TRBV6-1, the J gene TRBJ1-2; TRBD1 agrees at 8 bases. The V gene end was trimmed by 5 bases and the J gene end by 3 bases; junction bases not matched to a gene: 8. The CDR3 is 15 residues long. Germline CDR1 reads MNHNS; CDR2 reads SASEGT. CDR3 sequence: CASSPLGQGDYGYTF. In nucleotides, the CDR3 is TGTGCCAGCAGTCCCCTCGGACAGGGAGACTATGGCTACACCTTC.

This clonotype has at least ten counts. V is TRBV27 and J is TRBJ2-7; D is undetermined. CDR1 is MNHEY, CDR2 SMNVEV, per germline (reference sequence). This CDR3 region has 14 residues. Trimming cost V 5 bases and J 4 bases, with 15 bases left between them. CDR3 nucleotide sequence: TGTGCCAGCAGTCCACTGTCCTCGACGTACGAGCAGTACTTC. It yields the protein CASSPLSSTYEQYF.

This clonotype was recorded many times. V gene TRBV6-1 combines with J gene TRBJ2-7; 10 bases are shared with TRBD1. The ends lost 4 bases at V and 1 base at J; junction bases unmatched: 13. The CDR3 length is 18 residues. The germline V gene encodes CDR1 MNHNS and CDR2 SASEGT. CDR3 loop: CASSAETGGALGSYEQYF. The CDR3 DNA is TGTGCCAGCAGTGCCGAGACAGGGGGCGCATTAGGATCCTACGAGCAGTACTTC.

This clonotype was seen many times. The rearrangement uses TRBV7-2 and TRBJ1-1; D not certain. V lost 3 bases and J 6 bases, leaving 17 bases between the germline ends. Germline CDR1 is SGHTA and CDR2 is FQGNSA. The CDR3 extends over 15 amino acids. CDR3 DNA: TGTGCCAGCAGCTTGGAGGCCATGACGGCCGCTGAAGCTTTCTTT. Its protein product is CASSLEAMTAAEAFF.

This clonotype showed up many times. This chain connects TRBV12-3 or TRBV12-4 to TRBJ2-5; D unclear. V shed 1 base and J shed 4 bases, with 7 bases lying between them. The CDR3 has 13 residues. The CDR3 reads CASSLVQRETQYF. CDR3 bases: TGTGCCAGCAGTTTAGTACAGAGAGAGACCCAGTACTTC.

In DNA form, the CDR3 reads TGTGCCAGCAGCTTCTCGTGGGCCACTGAAGCTTTCTTT. Its translation: CASSFSWATEAFF. The chain is built from TRBV7-9 and TRBJ1-1; D is uncertain. The length of the CDR3 is 13 residues. Trimming shortened V by 3 bases and J by 4 bases, and 9 bases separated the two germline ends. Germline V gene lookup returns CDR1 SEHNR and CDR2 FQNEAQ (reference sequence).

This clonotype has more than one count but fewer than ten. The chain recombines TRBV28 with TRBJ1-4; the D gene is possibly TRBD1 (5 bases). The CDR3 is 16 residues long. Deletions cut 2 bases from V and 4 bases from J, with 14 bases between. Germline assignment: CDR1 MDHEN and CDR2 SYDVKM. CDR3 sequence reads: CASSLGHPGGNEKLFF. CDR3 DNA sequence: TGTGCCAGCAGTTTAGGGCACCCTGGGGGTAATGAAAAACTGTTTTTT.